These T cell receptor beta chains were read from a single sample in a study of shared clonotypes between healthy human individuals. Assay: immunoSEQ multiplex PCR; the TCRdb copy retains only in-frame clones and omits some. Altogether some 650,000 clones are present, roughly 97% being singletons, with the ten largest covering about 0.06%. The sample consisted of naive CD4+ T cells sorted from blood. These receptors were taken from a woman between 25 and 40 years old in good health. CDR3s include the opening cysteine and the closing phenylalanine or tryptophan. Size is stated for part of the rows, as once, few or many counts, or as a class when the clone is expanded.

CASNSGTGSDTQYF,TRBV28,NA
CASSPQLAGISYEQYF,TRBV5-1,NA
CATSGRPTKFYNEQFF,TRBV15,NA
CASSLSSGRAVDTQYF,TRBV11-2,NA
CAWSVRGASYNEQFF,TRBV30,NA
CASLVGTSGANVLTF,TRBV6-1,NA
CASSPAPGQGIYEQYF,TRBV28,NA
CASLTGTGGPGELFF,TRBV5-1,NA
CASSLGEADAGELFF,TRBV11-1,once
CASSLSSGRSYNEQFF,TRBV28,NA
CASSPSGKEGRQNPYNEQFF,TRBV18,NA
CASSEGAGANVLTF,TRBV19,NA
CASSHNTGELFF,TRBV28,NA
CASSPGGGSQETQYF,TRBV7-9,NA
CASSLGQSIRNTGELFF,TRBV18,NA
CASSASYEQYF,TRBV13,NA
CASSLTTGFQETQYF,TRBV11-2,NA
CASSFGTGFETQYF,TRBV19,once
CASNQVINQPQHF,TRBV2,NA
CASSEYPGQGIDTQYF,TRBV25-1,NA
CASSLAIPQGGGYEQYF,TRBV5-1,NA
CASSYVYREGELFF,TRBV6-5,NA
CASSSGGRSSYEQYF,TRBV5-4,NA
CASNQRGAQETQYF,TRBV10-2,NA
CASSQVGNTEAFF,TRBV14,few
CASSQVGGLTANTGELFF,TRBV4-2,NA
CASSSLQSGRNTGELFF,TRBV5-4,NA
CASNVDGFGNTIYF,TRBV2,NA
CASSESGGQYF,TRBV6-4,NA
CASSSSGYYNEQFF,TRBV19,once
CSPPRSGTYNEQFF,TRBV29-1,NA
CASSNNEQFF,TRBV2,few
CSVRITDTQYF,TRBV29-1,NA
CASSLDRATSVEKLFF,TRBV10-1,NA
CATLKPGDQYEQYF,TRBV6-5,NA
CASSPQGSSGNTIYF,TRBV4-1,NA
CASIAGGVAGDTQYF,TRBV5-1,NA
CASSLSEVGRDRAFF,TRBV5-1,NA
CASSPDAATYGYTF,TRBV19,few
CASDLSGTGLYEQYF,TRBV6-4,NA